The T cell receptor beta chain under discussion was sequenced for a study of response to subunit inactivated influenza vaccine. This clonotype appeared many times. The antigen is undetermined. MiXCR, run by TCRdb on the RT-PCR reads, gives a single entry per CDR3 protein. Among around 150,000 distinct CDR3 sequences, approximately 10% were seen once, and the ten largest hold around 12%. Study results and limitations: The authors suggested that few new T cells are recruited per seasonal influenza vaccination.

This specimen was non-naive T cells sorted from PBMCs, taken 45 days after vaccination. The sequence was obtained from a man aged 45-65 years who received an inactivated influenza vaccine.

CDR3: CASSFGAGGSDEQFF. CDR3 coding DNA: TGTGCCAGCAGCTTCGGGGCAGGGGGCTCCGATGAGCAGTTCTTC. The chain combines TRBV7-3 with TRBJ2-1; TRBD1 matches 8 bases. Germline V lookup: CDR1 SGHTA, CDR2 FQGTGA. The J segment lost 8 bases and the V segment lost 3 bases, leaving 9 bases of the junction unmatched. This CDR3 has 15 amino acids.